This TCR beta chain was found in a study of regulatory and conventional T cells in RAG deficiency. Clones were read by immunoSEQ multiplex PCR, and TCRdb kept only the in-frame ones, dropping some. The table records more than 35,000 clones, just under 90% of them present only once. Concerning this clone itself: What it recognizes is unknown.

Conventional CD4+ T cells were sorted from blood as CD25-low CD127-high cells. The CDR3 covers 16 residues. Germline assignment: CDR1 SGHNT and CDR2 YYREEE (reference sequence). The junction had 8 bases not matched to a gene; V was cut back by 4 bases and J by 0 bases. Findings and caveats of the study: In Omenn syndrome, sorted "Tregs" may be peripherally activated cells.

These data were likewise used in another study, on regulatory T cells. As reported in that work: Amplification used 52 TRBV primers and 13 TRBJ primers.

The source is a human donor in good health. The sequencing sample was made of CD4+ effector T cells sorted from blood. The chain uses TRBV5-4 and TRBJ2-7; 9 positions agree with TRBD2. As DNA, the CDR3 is TGTGCCAGCAGCCCCCCGACTAGCGGTAGCTCCTACGAGCAGTACTTC. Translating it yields CASSPPTSGSSYEQYF.